The source of this T cell receptor beta chain is a study of technical replicates of blood from several donors. CDR3 size: 12 residues. The V gene lost 2 bases and the J gene lost 4 bases, with 8 bases spanning the gap. Per the germline V gene, CDR1 is GTSNPN and CDR2 is SVGIG (reference sequence). This clone was seen once. Sequencing was performed with immunoSEQ multiplex PCR; in TCRdb, only in-frame clones are kept and a portion is missing. The sample lists tens of thousands of clones; about 93% were seen once. The chain recombines TRBV30 with TRBJ1-2; TRBD1 is a possible D gene (6 bases). The sequence was collected from a human donor in good health. Some clones in this sample may be carry-over from other donors' samples. The sample taken for sequencing was PBMCs. CDR3 coding DNA: TGTGCCTGGAGTCCAGGGGTCTATGGCTACACCTTC. Its translation: CAWSPGVYGYTF.